The rows below give T cell receptor beta chains drawn from one sample of a study of blood T cell repertoires in COVID-19. Clones were read by immunoSEQ multiplex PCR, and TCRdb kept only the in-frame ones, dropping some. The top ten hold approximately 4% of the sample, which has 250,000 to 300,000 clones, around 84% seen once. Sequences were obtained from peripheral blood. The origin of the receptors is a man in his 60s with acute or convalescent COVID-19. Each CDR3 is given with its conserved first and last residue. A D gene is named only where the DNA matches it firmly. Size is omitted from some rows. Given values are once, few, many or a class for expanded clones.

v_call	j_call	clone_size	d_call	cdr3_nt	cdr3_aa
TRBV7-9	TRBJ1-2	-	TRBD1	TGTGCCAGCAGCTGGCGGGACAGGGGTTATGGCTACACCTTC	CASSWRDRGYGYTF
TRBV18	TRBJ2-2	-	TRBD2	TGTGCCAGCTCACCATTGAGGTTGACTAGCGGGTTGTCCGGGGAGCTGTTTTTT	CASSPLRLTSGLSGELFF
TRBV21-1	TRBJ2-1	-	-	TGTGCCAGCAGCGCTCCCAACAGGGTTGGACCCTACAATGAGCAGTTCTTC	CASSAPNRVGPYNEQFF
TRBV5-4	TRBJ2-5	-	-	TGTGCCAGCAGCTTGGCAGGGGCAGATGAGACCCAGTACTTC	CASSLAGADETQYF
TRBV6-5	TRBJ1-5	-	TRBD1	TGTGCCAGCAGCGGACAGGGGGCCTTACGACAGCCCCAGCATTTT	CASSGQGALRQPQHF
TRBV19	TRBJ1-2	-	-	TGTGCCAGTAGTATTGGGCCAGTAGACGGCTACACCTTC	CASSIGPVDGYTF
TRBV7-6	TRBJ2-1	-	-	TGTGCCAGCAGCCCAACAGGATACAATGAGCAGTTCTTC	CASSPTGYNEQFF
TRBV19	TRBJ2-3	once	-	TGTGCCAGTAGTATGTCGGAGGCAGATACGCAGTATTTT	CASSMSEADTQYF
TRBV7-6	TRBJ2-5	few	-	TGTGCCAGCAGTTATCTGTTGGAGACCCAGTACTTC	CASSYLLETQYF
TRBV6-6	TRBJ1-1	once	-	TGTGCCAGCAGCCGGGGACAGAACACTGAAGCTTTCTTT	CASSRGQNTEAFF
TRBV6-5	TRBJ1-2	-	TRBD1	TGTGCCAGCAGTCGGGACAGGGGGTCTAACTATGGCTACACCTTC	CASSRDRGSNYGYTF
TRBV29-1	TRBJ2-1	-	TRBD2	TGCAGCGTTGAAGAGATGGGACTAGCGGGCTACAATGAGCAGTTCTTC	CSVEEMGLAGYNEQFF
TRBV4-2	TRBJ2-1	-	TRBD2	TGTGCCAGCAGCCAAGATCCCCTAGCGGGAGAGTACAATGAGCAGTTCTTC	CASSQDPLAGEYNEQFF
TRBV5-1	TRBJ2-2	-	TRBD1	TGCGCCAGCAGCTACGACAGGGGCACCGGGGAGCTGTTTTTT	CASSYDRGTGELFF
TRBV19	TRBJ1-2	-	-	TGTGCCAGTAGGGAGGCAGGATGGGTACCTAACTATGGCTACACCTTC	CASREAGWVPNYGYTF
TRBV7-2	TRBJ2-1	-	TRBD2	TGTGCCAGCAGTCTAGGGCGGGAGAGAGAGCAGTTCTTC	CASSLGREREQFF
TRBV10-3	TRBJ2-1	-	TRBD2	TGTGCCATCAGTCTAGCGGCAGGCGGCAATGAGCAGTTCTTC	CAISLAAGGNEQFF
TRBV7-3	TRBJ1-2	-	-	TGTGCCAGCAGCTTAGGTGTCGGCTATGGCTACACCTTC	CASSLGVGYGYTF
TRBV6-6	TRBJ2-1	-	-	TGTGCCATTTCCTCCGGGACTGCGTACAATGAGCAGTTCTTC	CAISSGTAYNEQFF
TRBV4-1	TRBJ2-3	-	-	TGCGCCAGCAGCGTGGGGACTCTAGCAGATACGCAGTATTTT	CASSVGTLADTQYF
TRBV6-2/TRBV6-3	TRBJ2-5	-	-	TGTGCCAGCAGTTACAACAGGGAGGGGACCCAGTACTTC	CASSYNREGTQYF
TRBV7-8	TRBJ1-5	few	-	TGTGCCAGCAGCTTAGAGACGGGAAATCAGCCCCAGCATTTT	CASSLETGNQPQHF
TRBV7-3	TRBJ2-1	-	-	TGTGCCAGCAGCTTAAACAGTTACAATGAGCAGTTCTTC	CASSLNSYNEQFF
TRBV6-2/TRBV6-3	TRBJ2-5	few	-	TGTGCCAGCAGCCAGGTCAAGGGAGCGAAAGAGACCCAGTACTTC	CASSQVKGAKETQYF
TRBV5-4	TRBJ1-2	-	TRBD1	TGTGCCAGCAGCGCAGGGACAGGGAGTACTAACTATGGCTACACCTTC	CASSAGTGSTNYGYTF
TRBV25-1	TRBJ1-1	once	-	TGTGCCAGCAGTGAGATCGATTCTGAAGGGAGCACTGAAGCTTTCTTT	CASSEIDSEGSTEAFF
TRBV7-2	TRBJ1-1	-	TRBD1	TGTGCCAGCAGCCCGGGACAGGGGGGAACTGAAGCTTTCTTT	CASSPGQGGTEAFF
TRBV9	TRBJ2-5	-	-	TGTGCCAGCAGCCCAGGGGCGGAGACCCAGTACTTC	CASSPGAETQYF
TRBV7-6	TRBJ1-1	-	TRBD1	TGTGCCAGCAGCTTAGATCCCGGGACAGGGATGCGGAACACTGAAGCTTTCTTT	CASSLDPGTGMRNTEAFF
TRBV10-1	TRBJ2-1	once	TRBD1	TGCGCCAGCAGTGAAGGGACAGGGTCCTACAATGAGCAGTTCTTC	CASSEGTGSYNEQFF
TRBV27	TRBJ2-5	-	-	TGTGCCAGCAGTTCATACGGGGTTTACCAAGAGACCCAGTACTTC	CASSSYGVYQETQYF
TRBV12-5	TRBJ2-1	-	-	TGTGCTAGTGGTTTGTCCGATTGGCATGAGCAGTTCTTC	CASGLSDWHEQFF
TRBV5-1	TRBJ2-3	-	TRBD2	TGCGCCAGCAGCCCCGGGACTAGCGTTACAGATACGCAGTATTTT	CASSPGTSVTDTQYF
TRBV18	TRBJ2-1	-	TRBD2	TGTGCCAGCTCACTCTTAGCGGGGGGAGATGAGCAGTTCTTC	CASSLLAGGDEQFF
TRBV10-3	TRBJ2-1	-	TRBD1	TGTGCCATCAGTGATAGGGACAGGGGATCTAATGAGCAGTTCTTC	CAISDRDRGSNEQFF
TRBV5-4	TRBJ1-2	once	TRBD1	TGTGCCAGCAGCCGGGACAGGGCGTATGGCTACACCTTC	CASSRDRAYGYTF
TRBV6-5	TRBJ2-3	-	TRBD1	TGTGCCAGCAGTTACTGGACTCCGGACAGGGGAGATACGCAGTATTTT	CASSYWTPDRGDTQYF
TRBV6-6	TRBJ2-3	-	TRBD2	TGTGCCAGCAGCCGACCCATCGGACTAGCGGGGGGAAGCACAGATACGCAGTATTTT	CASSRPIGLAGGSTDTQYF
TRBV12-3/TRBV12-4	TRBJ1-1	few	-	TGTGCCACCTCAGGGGCGTATATGGCTGAAGCTTTCTTT	CATSGAYMAEAFF
TRBV5-1	TRBJ2-1	-	-	TGCGCCAGCAGCTTGGCCGGCTCCTACAATGAGCAGTTCTTC	CASSLAGSYNEQFF
TRBV19	TRBJ1-1	-	-	TGTGCCAGTAGAAACAGGGAGGGGACGACTGAAGCTTTCTTT	CASRNREGTTEAFF
TRBV18	TRBJ1-3	-	TRBD1	TGTGCCAGCTCACCACCGAACAGGGGAGTTGACACCATATATTTT	CASSPPNRGVDTIYF
TRBV6-2/TRBV6-3	TRBJ2-1	-	-	TGTGCCAGCAGTACAGTAGCGGCGTACAATGAGCAGTTCTTC	CASSTVAAYNEQFF
TRBV18	TRBJ1-1	-	-	TGTGCCAGCTCACCACGGGGCATTACAGGGACCGTGAACACTGAAGCTTTCTTT	CASSPRGITGTVNTEAFF
TRBV11-3	TRBJ2-7	-	-	TGTGCCAGCGTGTTAACCTACGAGCAGTACTTC	CASVLTYEQYF
TRBV6-1	TRBJ1-2	-	TRBD1	TGTGCCAGCAGTGAACCGGAGGAGGGGGCCGATGGCTACACCTTC	CASSEPEEGADGYTF
TRBV19	TRBJ1-3	few	-	TGTGCCAGTAGCGTCCCCCCGATGAGCTCTGGAAACACCATATATTTT	CASSVPPMSSGNTIYF
TRBV7-9	TRBJ1-1	-	-	TGTGCCATCGGGCGGGGGTCACACTGGGGCACTGAAGCTTTCTTT	CAIGRGSHWGTEAFF
TRBV9	TRBJ2-1	-	TRBD2	TGTGCCAGCAGCGTTAGCGGGAGTCCGGGTAATGAGCAGTTCTTC	CASSVSGSPGNEQFF
TRBV14	TRBJ1-6	few	-	TGTGCCAGCAGCCCTCAGGGGCGACTCTATAATTCACCCCTCCACTTT	CASSPQGRLYNSPLHF
TRBV5-1	TRBJ2-4	-	-	TGCGCCAGCAGCTCGAGGGCATATGAAGCCAAAAACATTCAGTACTTC	CASSSRAYEAKNIQYF
TRBV7-9	TRBJ2-2	-	TRBD2	TGTGCCAGCAGCTTAGCCCCGGGACTAGCGGGGAGGAACACCGGGGAGCTGTTTTTT	CASSLAPGLAGRNTGELFF
TRBV7-3	TRBJ2-1	-	TRBD2	TGTGCCAGCAGCACGCCTCCAAAATCGGGAGGGGACAATGAGCAGTTCTTC	CASSTPPKSGGDNEQFF
TRBV7-2	TRBJ2-1	-	-	TGTGCCAGCAGCTTAGGATGGGCTTCCTACAATGAGCAGTTCTTC	CASSLGWASYNEQFF
TRBV28	TRBJ2-3	-	-	TGTGCCAGCAGTCTAACCGGGGGTTTTGGGGTAACAGATACGCAGTATTTT	CASSLTGGFGVTDTQYF
TRBV28	TRBJ2-1	-	-	TGTGCCAGCAGTCCCTCCCGGGTTACCTACAATGAGCAGTTCTTC	CASSPSRVTYNEQFF
TRBV6-5	TRBJ1-3	-	-	TGTGCCAGCAGACCCGGGACATCTGGAAACACCATATATTTT	CASRPGTSGNTIYF
TRBV18	TRBJ2-2	-	TRBD1	TGTGCCAGCTCACAACAGGGGACCGGGGAGCTGTTTTTT	CASSQQGTGELFF